This T cell receptor (beta chain) was sequenced during a study of cytomegalovirus exposure and HLA in healthy donors. On this clone itself: Its antigen is as yet unknown.

Findings and caveats of the study: The analysis excluded some indistinguishable V segments, including TRBV6-2 and TRBV6-3. Donors belonging to an Asian-associated ancestry cluster reportedly showed fewer N-insertions in productive TCRs than the roughly 670-donor mean, according to what a later analysis found. In vitro experiments confirmed that three CMV-associated chains were specific for CMV antigens. The authors assumed roughly uniform sequencing depth across donors for presence/absence analyses.

PCR employed 60 Vbeta and 13 Jbeta primers. The protocol was immunoSEQ multiplex PCR, while the TCRdb copy is restricted to in-frame clones and leaves out a portion. The sample consists of around 100,000 clones, approximately 80% of them appearing once. Germline-derived CDR1 and CDR2 are MNHEY and SVGAGI. This CDR3 region has 14 residues. J was trimmed by 2 bases and V by 2 bases; bases with no gene match: 3. Sequencing used PBMCs. The sequence was obtained from a female donor in good health and CMV-seropositive. The chain couples TRBV6-5 to TRBJ2-7, with 7 bases identical to TRBD1. In DNA form, the CDR3 reads TGTGCCAGCAGTTACGACAGGGTAACCTACGAGCAGTACTTC. This gives the protein CASSYDRVTYEQYF.